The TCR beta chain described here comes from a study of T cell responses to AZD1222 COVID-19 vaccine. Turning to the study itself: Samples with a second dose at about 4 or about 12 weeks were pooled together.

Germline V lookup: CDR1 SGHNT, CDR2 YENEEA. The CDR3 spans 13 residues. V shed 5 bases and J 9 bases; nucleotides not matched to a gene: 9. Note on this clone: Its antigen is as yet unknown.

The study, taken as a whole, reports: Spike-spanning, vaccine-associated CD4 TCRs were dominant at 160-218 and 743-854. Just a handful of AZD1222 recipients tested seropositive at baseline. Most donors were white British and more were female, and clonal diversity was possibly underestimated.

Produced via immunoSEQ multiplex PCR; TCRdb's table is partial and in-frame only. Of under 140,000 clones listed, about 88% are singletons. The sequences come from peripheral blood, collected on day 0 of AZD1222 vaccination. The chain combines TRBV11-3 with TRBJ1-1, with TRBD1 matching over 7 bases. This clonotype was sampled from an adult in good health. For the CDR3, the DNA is TGTGCCAGCAGCCTAGGCCAGGGGGGGAAAGCTTTCTTT. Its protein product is CASSLGQGGKAFF. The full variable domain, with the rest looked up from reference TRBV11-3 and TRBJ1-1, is EAGVVQSPRYKIIEKKQPVAFWCNPISGHNTLYWYLQNLGQGPELLIRYENEEAVDDSQLPKDRFSAERLKGVDSTLKIQPAELGDSAVYLCASSLGQGGKAFFGQGTRLTVV.